This entry lists 23 T cell receptor beta chains sequenced from one sample in a study of blood T cell repertoires in COVID-19. Profiled with immunoSEQ multiplex PCR; TCRdb holds only in-frame clones, not every one. Here the sample spans roughly 73,000 clones, 75% to 85% being singletons. The source material was peripheral blood. Receptor source: a human donor in a cohort sampled during active COVID-19.

This clone occurred a few times. The chain uses TRBV12-3 or TRBV12-4 and TRBJ1-1, with D uncertain. Trimming shortened V by 5 bases and J by 1 base, and 8 bases separated the two germline ends. The CDR3 runs to 13 residues. The CDR3 protein is CASSDRQNTEAFF. For the CDR3, the DNA is TGTGCCAGCAGTGACCGACAGAACACTGAAGCTTTCTTT.

This rearrangement joins TRBV5-6 to TRBJ1-2, with 8 bases fitting TRBD1. Unmatched junction bases numbered 5, after V lost 0 bases and J lost 4 bases. CDR3 length: 15 residues. Germline V gene sequence: CDR1 SGHDT, CDR2 YYEEEE. Here the CDR3 reads CASSLGTGILYGYTF. CDR3 coding DNA: TGTGCCAGCAGCTTGGGGACAGGGATACTCTATGGCTACACCTTC.

The rearrangement joins TRBV7-9 to TRBJ1-1; 9 bases map to TRBD1. Germline V gene data show CDR1 as SEHNR and CDR2 as FQNEAQ (reference sequence). The CDR3 runs to 15 residues. J lost 11 bases, V lost 2 bases, and 12 bases had no gene match. The CDR3 coding sequence is TGTGCCAGCAGCTTACCGGGACAGGGCGGTCAAAGGGCTTTCTTT. Translated: CASSLPGQGGQRAFF.

V usage is TRBV30 and J usage is TRBJ2-4, with 7 bases matching TRBD2. This CDR3 is 16 amino acids long. With V trimmed by 0 bases and J by 3 bases, 8 bases remained unmatched. Germline loops: CDR1 GTSNPN, CDR2 SVGIG (reference sequence). As DNA, the CDR3 is TGTGCCTGGAGTGTACGGGGGGATTTTGTCAAAAACATTCAGTACTTC. Amino acids: CAWSVRGDFVKNIQYF. Full variable domain (remainder filled in from reference TRBV30 and TRBJ2-4): SQTIHQWPATLVQPVGSPLSLECTVEGTSNPNLYWYRQAAGRGLQLLFYSVGIGQISSEVPQNLSASRPQDRQFILSSKKLLLSDSGFYLCAWSVRGDFVKNIQYFGAGTRLSVL.

The chain carries TRBV7-9 and TRBJ1-2, with a tentative D call TRBD1 (5 bases). Trimming cost V 5 bases and J 6 bases, with 13 bases left between them. The CDR3 loop spans 13 amino acids. Germline CDR1 reads SEHNR; CDR2 reads FQNEAQ (reference sequence). CDR3 sequence: CASSLPRADGYTF. CDR3 coding DNA: TGTGCCAGCAGCCTCCCCAGGGCAGATGGCTACACCTTC. The variable domain in full, completed from reference TRBV7-9 and TRBJ1-2, reads DTGVSQNPRHKITKRGQNVTFRCDPISEHNRLYWYRQTLGQGPEFLTYFQNEAQLEKSRLLSDRFSAERPKGSFSTLEIQRTEQGDSAMYLCASSLPRADGYTFGSGTRLTVV.

The J gene is TRBJ1-1, the V gene TRBV28; tentatively, D is TRBD1 (5 bases). V lost 2 bases and J lost 10, with 14 bases in between. The CDR3 runs 13 residues. CDR1 and CDR2 from the germline V gene are MDHEN and SYDVKM. The CDR3 here is CASSLEGLERAFF. CDR3 bases: TGTGCCAGCAGTTTAGAGGGACTCGAGCGAGCTTTCTTT.

V gene TRBV29-1 combines with J gene TRBJ1-3, with TRBD1 matching over 7 bases. The CDR3 length is 15 residues. V shed 7 bases, J shed 0 bases, and the junction held 9 bases outside the gene matches. Germline V gene lookup returns CDR1 SQVTM and CDR2 ANQGSEA. The CDR3 DNA reads TGCAGCGCAATACAGGGGACTAGCTCTGGAAACACCATATATTTT. Residues: CSAIQGTSSGNTIYF.

The chain couples TRBV5-1 to TRBJ1-1; D uncertain. V was trimmed by 0 bases and J by 5 bases, leaving 14 bases between them. This CDR3 comprises 15 residues. CDR1 and CDR2 (germline): SGHRS, YFSETQ. CDR3 DNA sequence: TGCGCCAGCAGCTTGGTCGAGGGAGGAGGGACTGAAGCTTTCTTT. Residues: CASSLVEGGGTEAFF.

This chain joins TRBV5-4 and TRBJ2-7, with TRBD2 identical over 9 bases. Germline V CDR1 and CDR2: SGHNT, YYREEE (reference sequence). This CDR3 comprises 14 residues. V was pared by 5 bases and J by 3 bases, with 6 bases of the junction left unmatched. CDR3 amino acids: CASSPSSGNYEQYF. For the CDR3, the DNA is TGTGCCAGCAGTCCATCTAGCGGGAACTACGAGCAGTACTTC.

This chain uses TRBV5-1 with TRBJ2-3; 9 positions agree with TRBD2. The CDR3 is 15 amino acids. The V gene end was trimmed by 5 bases and the J gene end by 5 bases; junction bases not matched to a gene: 9. Germline loops: CDR1 SGHRS, CDR2 YFSETQ. CDR3 DNA: TGCGCCAGCAGACCGGGTTCTAGCGGGGTAGATACGCAGTATTTT. Its protein product is CASRPGSSGVDTQYF.

A few counts support this clone. V and J are TRBV5-1 and TRBJ2-3, with D tentatively TRBD2 (6 bases). The CDR3 spans 15 residues. With 4 bases removed from V and 0 bases from J, the gap between germline ends came to 12 bases. Germline lookup yields CDR1 SGHRS and CDR2 YFSETQ. This CDR3 is CASSPLSGSTDTQYF. The CDR3 region has the DNA TGCGCCAGCAGCCCACTTAGCGGAAGCACAGATACGCAGTATTTT.

This clone showed up just once. CDR3 sequence reads: CASSQSPTGVEGNTIYF. The DNA of the CDR3 is TGCGCCAGCAGTCAGTCCCCAACAGGGGTAGAAGGAAACACCATATATTTT. The rearrangement joins TRBV23-1 to TRBJ1-3, with TRBD1 matching over 7 bases. TRBV23-1 is identified as an open reading frame with a role that is uncertain. The CDR3 has 17 residues. With 3 bases clipped from V and 4 bases from J, the junction kept 12 bases outside the gene matches.

The V call is TRBV19, the J call TRBJ2-1; 9 bases are a match to TRBD2. CDR3 length: 17 residues. J gave up 1 base and V 4 bases, and 8 bases lay outside the gene matches. Germline V lookup: CDR1 LNHDA, CDR2 SQIVND (reference sequence). The CDR3 region is CASSKASGISSYNEQFF. The CDR3 region has the DNA TGTGCCAGTAGTAAGGCTAGCGGGATATCATCCTACAATGAGCAGTTCTTC. Complete variable domain (other parts from reference TRBV19 and TRBJ2-1): DGGITQSPKYLFRKEGQNVTLSCEQNLNHDAMYWYRQDPGQGLRLIYYSQIVNDFQKGDIAEGYSVSREKKESFPLTVTSAQKNPTAFYLCASSKASGISSYNEQFFGPGTRLTVL.

V usage is TRBV2 and J usage is TRBJ2-5, with TRBD1 matching over 7 bases. The V gene end was trimmed by 8 bases and the J gene end by 2 bases; junction bases not matched to a gene: 2. The CDR3 sequence is 12 residues long. Germline loops: CDR1 SNHLY, CDR2 FYNNEI. The CDR3 DNA sequence: TGTGCCAGCCGGGACAGACAAGAGACCCAGTACTTC. Its translation is CASRDRQETQYF.

This chain uses TRBV6-5 with TRBJ2-1; D remains ambiguous. The CDR3 sequence is 15 residues long. The ends were cut back, 0 bases at V and 12 bases at J, with 18 bases in the middle. Germline V gives CDR1 MNHEY, CDR2 SVGAGI. CDR3 coding DNA: TGTGCCAGCAGTTACTCTCAGACTTTAATGAATCGGCAGTTCTTC. Protein sequence: CASSYSQTLMNRQFF.

This clone turned up a few times. The chain has TRBV7-2 and TRBJ2-7, with D possibly being TRBD2 (5 bases). The CDR3 runs to 15 residues. The germline V and J ends were trimmed by 5 bases and 5 bases, with 19 bases remaining between them. CDR1 is SGHTA and CDR2 is FQGNSA in the germline V gene. CDR3 amino acids: CASSPRVGAANEQYF. CDR3 in DNA: TGTGCCAGCAGCCCCCGTGTGGGAGCGGCCAACGAGCAGTACTTC.

The rearrangement links TRBV7-2 to TRBJ1-1; D gene unclear. V was cut by 1 base and J by 4 bases, with 10 bases left in between. The CDR3 spans 14 residues. Germline loops: CDR1 SGHTA, CDR2 FQGNSA. As DNA, the CDR3 is TGTGCCAGCAGCTTAGTACCGGAGGGCACTGAAGCTTTCTTT. Translation gives CASSLVPEGTEAFF.

This clone was seen a handful of times. The V call is TRBV19, the J call TRBJ2-1; no definite D call. Germline CDR1 LNHDA, CDR2 SQIVND (reference sequence). The CDR3 sequence is 16 residues long. The V gene lost 4 bases and the J gene lost 6 bases, with 19 bases spanning the gap. The CDR3 DNA follows: TGTGCCAGTAGTACCCCCTCAGGCCCAGCTGGCAATGAGCAGTTCTTC. Its translation: CASSTPSGPAGNEQFF.

The table lists this clone with a few counts. This chain links TRBV6-2 or TRBV6-3 with TRBJ2-6, with D possibly TRBD1 on 7 matching bases. V was pared by 5 bases and J by 1 base, with 18 bases between. The CDR3 spans 18 residues. Germline V gene sequence: CDR1 MNHEY, CDR2 SVGEGT. This CDR3 reads CASSAPRQGGSGANVLTF. DNA of the CDR3: TGTGCCAGCAGTGCCCCGCGACAGGGAGGTTCTGGGGCCAACGTCCTGACTTTC.

The gene calls are TRBV5-1 and TRBJ1-3; 7 bases match TRBD1. V shed 1 base and J 0 bases; nucleotides not matched to a gene: 4. The germline V gene has CDR1 SGHRS and CDR2 YFSETQ. The CDR3 contains 16 residues. The CDR3 loop reads CASSLSTGVSGNTIYF. CDR3 bases: TGCGCCAGCAGCTTGTCTACAGGGGTCTCTGGAAACACCATATATTTT.

This clone was observed a few times. V gene TRBV28 combines with J gene TRBJ1-2; 7 positions agree with TRBD1. J gave up 3 bases and V 4 bases, and 8 bases lay outside the gene matches. The length of the CDR3 is 15 residues. The germline V gene encodes CDR1 MDHEN and CDR2 SYDVKM. The CDR3 loop reads CASSSPQGIDYGYTF. The CDR3 DNA reads as TGTGCCAGCAGTTCCCCACAGGGGATTGACTATGGCTACACCTTC.

This chain links TRBV6-5 with TRBJ1-2, with TRBD1 as a possible D gene (6 bases). Trimming took 4 bases from V and 6 from J, leaving 12 bases between them. Germline CDR1 MNHEY, CDR2 SVGAGI. The CDR3 spans 13 residues. Here the CDR3 DNA reads TGTGCCAGCAGTTTGAGGGCAGGGGATGGCTACACCTTC. Its protein product is CASSLRAGDGYTF.

The gene calls are TRBV5-6 and TRBJ2-1; D is possibly TRBD2 (5 bases). The ends were cut back, 4 bases at V and 6 bases at J, with 17 bases in the middle. This CDR3 has 15 residues. Germline assignment: CDR1 SGHDT and CDR2 YYEEEE. The CDR3 sequence is CASSPWRAYSNEQFF. The CDR3 DNA reads TGTGCCAGCAGCCCCTGGCGGGCATATAGCAATGAGCAGTTCTTC. The full variable domain, rest sourced from reference TRBV5-6 and TRBJ2-1, is DAGVTQSPTHLIKTRGQQVTLRCSPKSGHDTVSWYQQALGQGPQFIFQYYEEEERQRGNFPDRFSGHQFPNYSSELNVNALLLGDSALYLCASSPWRAYSNEQFFGPGTRLTVL.